Each of the 5 T cell receptor beta chains below was sequenced from the same sample in a study of OX40 agonist ivuxolimab in advanced cancers. The method was immunoSEQ multiplex PCR; TCRdb's version includes in-frame clones alone and lacks a portion of them. The repertoire holds more than 60,000 clones, with roughly nine tenths as singletons. The source was CD4+ or CD8+ T cells sorted from blood, collected in a trial of the OX40 agonist ivuxolimab. The receptors derive from an adult with an advanced solid tumor such as melanoma, head and neck, liver or kidney cancer.

This sequence joins TRBV7-9 and TRBJ2-1; a possible D gene is TRBD2 (6 bases). Trimming pared 6 bases from V and 0 bases from J, leaving 12 bases between. This CDR3 has 15 amino acids. Germline V lookup: CDR1 SEHNR, CDR2 FQNEAQ (reference sequence). The CDR3 region has the DNA TGTGCCAGCAGACAACCCGGGGGCTCCTACAATGAGCAGTTCTTC. It translates to CASRQPGGSYNEQFF. Drawing the rest from reference TRBV7-9 and TRBJ2-1, the complete variable domain is DTGVSQNPRHKITKRGQNVTFRCDPISEHNRLYWYRQTLGQGPEFLTYFQNEAQLEKSRLLSDRFSAERPKGSFSTLEIQRTEQGDSAMYLCASRQPGGSYNEQFFGPGTRLTVL.

The chain employs TRBV28 and TRBJ1-2; D is undetermined. The CDR3 is 13 amino acids. V lost 8 bases to trimming and J lost 4 bases, with 14 bases between them. Germline loops: CDR1 MDHEN, CDR2 SYDVKM. As DNA, the CDR3 is TGTGCCAGCGTAGATCTGGTCCGCTATGGCTACACCTTC. It codes for CASVDLVRYGYTF.

The V and J genes are TRBV27 and TRBJ2-2, with TRBD2 matching over 9 bases. Trimming removed 6 bases from V and 3 bases from J; junction bases left unmatched: 8. CDR3 length: 16 amino acids. Looked up from germline, CDR1 is MNHEY and CDR2 is SMNVEV (reference sequence). This CDR3 reads CASRPMGGRDTGELFF. The CDR3 DNA sequence: TGTGCCAGCAGGCCGATGGGCGGGAGGGACACCGGGGAGCTGTTTTTT.

The chain couples TRBV2 to TRBJ2-7; a weak D match, TRBD2 (5 bases). The CDR3 contains 14 residues. Looked up from germline, CDR1 is SNHLY and CDR2 is FYNNEI. V gave up 6 bases and J gave up 0 bases, with 12 bases separating them. The CDR3 DNA follows: TGTGCCAGCAGGGCACTAGGAGGCTCCTACGAGCAGTACTTC. Protein sequence: CASRALGGSYEQYF.

The chain is built from TRBV19 and TRBJ2-7, with TRBD2 matching 7 bases. Germline V gives CDR1 LNHDA, CDR2 SQIVND (reference sequence). V shed 9 bases and J 6 bases; nucleotides not matched to a gene: 20. The CDR3 runs to 16 residues. The CDR3 spells CARTRWGGRVCSEQYF. The CDR3 DNA is TGTGCCAGGACCCGATGGGGGGGAAGGGTCTGTTCCGAGCAGTACTTC.